This T cell receptor beta chain comes out of a study of vaccination and CD4 T cells after COVID-19. Study at large: Post-diagnosis, post-COVID samples were collected after a median around 100 days, ranging 35 to 161. Post-vaccination specimens were collected at a median of about 66 days following dose two (range 14 to 241). Cultures designated as controls were supplied with a CEFX pool, an HIV-1 Nef pool, or no peptide.

Treatment in this sample: roughly 10-day PBMC culture with coronavirus spike peptide pools or control peptides (ViraFEST assay). Gathering of the CD4+ T cells, from the unexposed donor, took place before the COVID-19 pandemic (2011-2018). The CDR3 spans 14 residues. CDR1 is ENHRY and CDR2 is SYGVKD in the germline V gene. V lost 6 bases and J 0 bases, leaving 10 bases between the germline ends. CD4+ T cells that had been cultured provided DNA sequenced with the Oncomine TCR Beta short-read assay. Using the QIAamp micro DNA kit, genomic DNA was extracted from the CD4+ T cells that had been cultured. TCRdb fed the PCR reads into MiXCR, producing one record per CDR3 protein. The sample contains thousands of distinct CDR3 sequences, 31% of which appear only once. This clonotype was seen a handful of times. What it binds is not known.

The gene calls are TRBV10-3 and TRBJ2-3; D gene uncertain. Sequencing used CD4+ T cells from blood, cultured in vitro. The source is a human donor in good health. The chain's CDR3 is CAIRSLGSTDTQYF. CDR3 DNA: TGTGCCATCAGGTCCTTAGGGAGCACAGATACGCAGTATTTT.